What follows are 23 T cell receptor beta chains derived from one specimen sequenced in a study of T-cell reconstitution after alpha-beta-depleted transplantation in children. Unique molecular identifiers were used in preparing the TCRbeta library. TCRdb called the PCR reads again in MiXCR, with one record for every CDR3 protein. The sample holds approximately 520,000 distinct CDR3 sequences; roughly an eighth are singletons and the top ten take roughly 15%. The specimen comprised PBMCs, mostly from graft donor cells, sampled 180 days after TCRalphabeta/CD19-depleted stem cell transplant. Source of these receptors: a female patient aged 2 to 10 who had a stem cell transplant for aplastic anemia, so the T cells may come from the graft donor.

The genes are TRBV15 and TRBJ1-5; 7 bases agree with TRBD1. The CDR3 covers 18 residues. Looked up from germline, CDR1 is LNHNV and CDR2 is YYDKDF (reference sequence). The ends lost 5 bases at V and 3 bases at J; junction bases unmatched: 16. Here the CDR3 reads CATSGYLYDRVNNQPQHF. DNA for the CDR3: TGTGCCACCAGCGGATACCTATACGACAGGGTGAACAATCAGCCCCAGCATTTT.

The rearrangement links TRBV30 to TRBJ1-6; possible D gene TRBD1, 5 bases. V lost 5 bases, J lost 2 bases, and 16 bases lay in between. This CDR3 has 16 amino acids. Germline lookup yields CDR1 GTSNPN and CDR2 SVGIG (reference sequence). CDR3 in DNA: TGTGCCTGGTCCCCCGAGGGGTATGCCTATAATTCACCCCTCCACTTT. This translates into CAWSPEGYAYNSPLHF.

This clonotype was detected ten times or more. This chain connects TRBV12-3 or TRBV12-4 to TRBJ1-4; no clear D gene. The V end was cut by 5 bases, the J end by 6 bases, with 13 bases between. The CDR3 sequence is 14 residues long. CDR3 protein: CASSLAGPHEKLFF. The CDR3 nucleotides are TGTGCCAGCAGTCTTGCAGGCCCTCATGAAAAACTGTTTTTT.

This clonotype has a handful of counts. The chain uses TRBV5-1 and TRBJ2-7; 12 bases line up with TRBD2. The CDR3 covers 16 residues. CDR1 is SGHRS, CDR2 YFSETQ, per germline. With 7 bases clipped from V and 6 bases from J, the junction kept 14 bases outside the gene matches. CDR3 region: CASGANRGLAGFEQYF. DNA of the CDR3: TGCGCCAGCGGGGCGAACCGGGGACTAGCGGGTTTCGAGCAGTACTTC. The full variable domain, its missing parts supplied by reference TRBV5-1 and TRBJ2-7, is KAGVTQTPRYLIKTRGQQVTLSCSPISGHRSVSWYQQTPGQGLQFLFEYFSETQRNKGNFPGRFSGRQFSNSRSEMNVSTLELGDSALYLCASGANRGLAGFEQYFGPGTRLTVT.

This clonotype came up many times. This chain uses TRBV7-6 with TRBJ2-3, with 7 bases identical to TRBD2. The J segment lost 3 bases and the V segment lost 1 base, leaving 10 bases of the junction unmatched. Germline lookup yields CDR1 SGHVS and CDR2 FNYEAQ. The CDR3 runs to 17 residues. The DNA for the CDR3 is TGTGCCAGCAGCTTAGGTATTGGCGGGAGTCGGACAGATACGCAGTATTTT. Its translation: CASSLGIGGSRTDTQYF.

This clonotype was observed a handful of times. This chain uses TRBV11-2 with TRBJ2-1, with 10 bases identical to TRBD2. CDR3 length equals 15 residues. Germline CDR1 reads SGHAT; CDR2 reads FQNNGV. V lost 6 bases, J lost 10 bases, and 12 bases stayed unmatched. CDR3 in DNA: TGTGCCAGCAGTTACACTAGCGGGAAGGTACGGGAGCAGTTCTTC. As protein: CASSYTSGKVREQFF. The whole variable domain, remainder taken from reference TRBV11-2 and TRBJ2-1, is EAGVAQSPRYKIIEKRQSVAFWCNPISGHATLYWYQQILGQGPKLLIQFQNNGVVDDSQLPKDRFSAERLKGVDSTLKIQPAKLEDSAVYLCASSYTSGKVREQFFGPGTRLTVL.

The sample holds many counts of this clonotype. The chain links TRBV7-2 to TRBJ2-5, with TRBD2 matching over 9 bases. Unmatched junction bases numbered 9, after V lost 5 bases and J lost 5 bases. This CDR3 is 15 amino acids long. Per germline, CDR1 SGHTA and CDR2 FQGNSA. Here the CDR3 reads CASSPNPSGKETQYF. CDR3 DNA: TGTGCCAGCAGCCCCAATCCTAGCGGGAAGGAGACCCAGTACTTC.

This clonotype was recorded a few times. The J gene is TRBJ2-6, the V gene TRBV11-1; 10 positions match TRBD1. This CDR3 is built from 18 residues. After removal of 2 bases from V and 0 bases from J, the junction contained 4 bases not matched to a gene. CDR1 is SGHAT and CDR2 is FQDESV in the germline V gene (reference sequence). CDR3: CASSLWDRGISGANVLTF. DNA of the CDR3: TGTGCCAGCAGCTTATGGGACAGGGGAATCTCTGGGGCCAACGTCCTGACTTTC.

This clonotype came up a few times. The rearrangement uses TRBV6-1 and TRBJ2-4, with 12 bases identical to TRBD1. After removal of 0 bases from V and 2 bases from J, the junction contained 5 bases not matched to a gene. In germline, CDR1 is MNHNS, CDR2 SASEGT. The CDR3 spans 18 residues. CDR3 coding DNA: TGTGCCAGCAGTGAAGCGGGGGACAGGGGGCTATCCAAAAACATTCAGTACTTC. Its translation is CASSEAGDRGLSKNIQYF.

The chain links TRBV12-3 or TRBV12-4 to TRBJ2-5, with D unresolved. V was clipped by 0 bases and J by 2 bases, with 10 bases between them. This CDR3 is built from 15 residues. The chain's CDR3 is CASSLARHPQETQYF. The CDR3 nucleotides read TGTGCCAGCAGTTTAGCCAGGCATCCGCAAGAGACCCAGTACTTC.

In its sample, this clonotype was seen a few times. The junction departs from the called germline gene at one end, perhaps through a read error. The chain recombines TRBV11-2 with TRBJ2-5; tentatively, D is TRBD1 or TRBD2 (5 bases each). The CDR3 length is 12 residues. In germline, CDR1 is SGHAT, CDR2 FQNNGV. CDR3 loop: CASSFNLGTGFF. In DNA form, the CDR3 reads TGTGCCAGCAGCTTCAACCTTGGGACGGGTTTTTTC.

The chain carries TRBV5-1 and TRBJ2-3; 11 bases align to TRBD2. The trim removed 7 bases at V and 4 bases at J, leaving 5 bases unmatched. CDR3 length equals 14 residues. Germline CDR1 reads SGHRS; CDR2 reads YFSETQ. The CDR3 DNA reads TGCGCCAGCGATCTAGCGGGAGGATCAGATACGCAGTATTTT. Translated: CASDLAGGSDTQYF.

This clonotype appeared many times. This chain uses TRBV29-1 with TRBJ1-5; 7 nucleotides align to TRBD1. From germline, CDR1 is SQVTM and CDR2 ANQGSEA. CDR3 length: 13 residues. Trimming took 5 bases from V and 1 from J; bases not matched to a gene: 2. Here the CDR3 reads CSVQGESNQPQHF. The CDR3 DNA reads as TGCAGCGTTCAGGGGGAGAGCAATCAGCCCCAGCATTTT.

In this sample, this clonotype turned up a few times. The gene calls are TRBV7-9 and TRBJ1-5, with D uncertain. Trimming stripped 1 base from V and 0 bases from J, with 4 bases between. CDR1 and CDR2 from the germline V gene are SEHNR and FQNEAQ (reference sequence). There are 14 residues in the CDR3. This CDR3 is CASSLENSNQPQHF. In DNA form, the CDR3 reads TGTGCCAGCAGCTTAGAAAATAGCAATCAGCCCCAGCATTTT.

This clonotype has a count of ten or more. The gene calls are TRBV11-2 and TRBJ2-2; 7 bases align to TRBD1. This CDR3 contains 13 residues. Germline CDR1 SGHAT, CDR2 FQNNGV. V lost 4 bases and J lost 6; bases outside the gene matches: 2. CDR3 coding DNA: TGTGCCAGCAGCTCCCAGGGGGCCGGGGAGCTGTTTTTT. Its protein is CASSSQGAGELFF. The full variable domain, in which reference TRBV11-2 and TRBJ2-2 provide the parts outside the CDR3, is EAGVAQSPRYKIIEKRQSVAFWCNPISGHATLYWYQQILGQGPKLLIQFQNNGVVDDSQLPKDRFSAERLKGVDSTLKIQPAKLEDSAVYLCASSSQGAGELFFGEGSRLTVL.

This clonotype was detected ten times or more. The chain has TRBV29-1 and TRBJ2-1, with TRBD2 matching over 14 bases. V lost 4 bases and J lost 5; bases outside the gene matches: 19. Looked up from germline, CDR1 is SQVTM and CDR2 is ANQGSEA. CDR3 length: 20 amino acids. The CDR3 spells CSVVVVPGLAGAGTHNEQFF. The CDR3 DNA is TGCAGCGTTGTTGTGGTCCCGGGACTAGCGGGAGCGGGAACACACAATGAGCAGTTCTTC.

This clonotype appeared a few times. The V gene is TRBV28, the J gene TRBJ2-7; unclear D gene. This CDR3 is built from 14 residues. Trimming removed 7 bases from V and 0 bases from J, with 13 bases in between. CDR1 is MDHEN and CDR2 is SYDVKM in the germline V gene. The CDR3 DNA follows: TGTGCCAGCACGATTGGACGGAGCTCCTACGAGCAGTACTTC. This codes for CASTIGRSSYEQYF.

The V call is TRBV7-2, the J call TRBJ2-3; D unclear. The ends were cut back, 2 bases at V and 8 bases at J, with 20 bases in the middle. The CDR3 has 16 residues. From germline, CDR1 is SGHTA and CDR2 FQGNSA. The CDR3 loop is CASSLWAPNLLGTQYF. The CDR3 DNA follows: TGTGCCAGCAGCTTATGGGCTCCAAACCTGCTGGGTACGCAGTATTTT.

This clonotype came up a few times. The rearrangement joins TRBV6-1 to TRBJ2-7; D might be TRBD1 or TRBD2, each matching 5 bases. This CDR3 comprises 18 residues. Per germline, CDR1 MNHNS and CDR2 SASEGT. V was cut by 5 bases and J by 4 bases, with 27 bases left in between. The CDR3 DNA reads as TGTGCCAGCAGTCCCCAACCGGGGACGGGGAGAAGAATGTACGAGCAGTACTTC. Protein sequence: CASSPQPGTGRRMYEQYF.

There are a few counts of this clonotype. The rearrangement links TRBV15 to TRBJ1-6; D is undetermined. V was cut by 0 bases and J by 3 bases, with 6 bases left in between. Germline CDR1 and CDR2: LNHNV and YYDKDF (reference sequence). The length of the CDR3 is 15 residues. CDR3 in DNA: TGTGCCACCAGCAGAGATATCGGCTATAATTCACCCCTCCACTTT. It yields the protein CATSRDIGYNSPLHF.

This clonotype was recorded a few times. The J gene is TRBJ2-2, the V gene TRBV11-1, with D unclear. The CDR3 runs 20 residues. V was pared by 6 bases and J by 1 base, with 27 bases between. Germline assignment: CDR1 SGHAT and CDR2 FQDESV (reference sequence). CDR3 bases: TGTGCCAGCAGGTCTGAGCCGGTCGTGACACCCTTCCAGAACACCGGGGAGCTGTTTTTT. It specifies CASRSEPVVTPFQNTGELFF.

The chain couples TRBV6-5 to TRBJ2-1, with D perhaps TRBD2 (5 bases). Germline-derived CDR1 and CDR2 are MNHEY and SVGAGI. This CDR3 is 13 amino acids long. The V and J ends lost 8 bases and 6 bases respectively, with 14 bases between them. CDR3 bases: TGTGCCAGCGACCCTCGAGCGGCCAATGAGCAGTTCTTC. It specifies CASDPRAANEQFF.

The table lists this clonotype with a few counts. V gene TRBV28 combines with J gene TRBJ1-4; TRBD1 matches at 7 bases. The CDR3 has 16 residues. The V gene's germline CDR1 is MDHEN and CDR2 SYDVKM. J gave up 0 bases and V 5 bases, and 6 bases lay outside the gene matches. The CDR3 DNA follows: TGTGCCAGCAGTCTACAGGGGACCGCAACTAATGAAAAACTGTTTTTT. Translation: CASSLQGTATNEKLFF.